This T cell receptor beta chain comes out of a study of T-cell memory formation after mild COVID-19. TCRdb reanalysed the 5' RACE reads using MiXCR and keeps one entry per CDR3 protein. The sample lists 250,000 or so distinct CDR3 sequences, approximately 19% seen once, with 23% in the top ten. Germline CDR1 LNHNV, CDR2 YYDKDF (reference sequence). Deletions cut 5 bases from V and 5 bases from J, with 16 bases between. This CDR3 region has 14 residues. The origin of this receptor is a man younger than 30 who had mild COVID-19 (a few samples of this study predate the infection). Cell type and time point are not known. The chain joins TRBV15 to TRBJ2-7, with D tentatively TRBD2 (6 bases). What was sequenced was PBMCs or a T cell subset sorted from them (not recorded which). The CDR3 here is CATSERRTGDEQYF. The CDR3 nucleotides read TGTGCCACCAGCGAGCGGCGGACGGGGGACGAGCAGTACTTC.